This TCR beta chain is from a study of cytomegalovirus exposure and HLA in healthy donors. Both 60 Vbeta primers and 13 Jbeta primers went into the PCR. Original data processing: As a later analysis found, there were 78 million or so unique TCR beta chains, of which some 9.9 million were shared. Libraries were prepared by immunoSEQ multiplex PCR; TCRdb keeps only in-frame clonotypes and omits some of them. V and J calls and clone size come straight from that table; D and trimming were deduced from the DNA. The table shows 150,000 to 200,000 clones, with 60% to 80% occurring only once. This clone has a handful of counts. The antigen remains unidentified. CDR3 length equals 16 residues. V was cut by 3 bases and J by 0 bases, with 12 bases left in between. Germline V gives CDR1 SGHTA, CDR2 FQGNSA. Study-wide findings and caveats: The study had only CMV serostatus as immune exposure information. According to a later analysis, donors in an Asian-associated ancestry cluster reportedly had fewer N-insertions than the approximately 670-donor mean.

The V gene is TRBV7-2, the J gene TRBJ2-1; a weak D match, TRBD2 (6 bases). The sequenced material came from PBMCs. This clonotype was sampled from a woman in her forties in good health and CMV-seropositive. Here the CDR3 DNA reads TGTGCCAGCAGCTTTCTAGCGAGTAGCTCCTACAATGAGCAGTTCTTC. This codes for CASSFLASSSYNEQFF.